This T cell receptor beta chain was sequenced during a study of shared clonotypes between healthy human individuals. Regarding the study as a whole: Lower generation probabilities were found for non-shared clonotypes than for those shared by all four donors. The rarefaction results pointed to incomplete sorted-subset sequencing despite large depth.

Germline-derived CDR1 and CDR2 are SGDLS and YYNGEE. V dropped 0 bases and J dropped 2; count of bases not matched to a gene: 7. The CDR3 is 18 residues long. Data came from immunoSEQ multiplex PCR; TCRdb stores just in-frame clones and leaves some out. The repertoire holds 560,000 or so clones, with approximately 96% as singletons. A word on this clone: The antigen is undetermined.

Positively selected for CCR7, the CD45RO-negative cells used as naive CD8 cells excluded terminally differentiated effector memory CD45RA+ cells. The TCR was taken from a woman aged 25-40 years in good health. The chain links TRBV9 to TRBJ2-7; 14 nucleotides agree with TRBD2. Specimen: naive CD8+ T cells sorted from blood. The CDR3 DNA reads TGTGCCAGCAGCGTAGGCGGGACTAGCGGGAGTCCCCCCTACGAGCAGTACTTC. Its protein is CASSVGGTSGSPPYEQYF.